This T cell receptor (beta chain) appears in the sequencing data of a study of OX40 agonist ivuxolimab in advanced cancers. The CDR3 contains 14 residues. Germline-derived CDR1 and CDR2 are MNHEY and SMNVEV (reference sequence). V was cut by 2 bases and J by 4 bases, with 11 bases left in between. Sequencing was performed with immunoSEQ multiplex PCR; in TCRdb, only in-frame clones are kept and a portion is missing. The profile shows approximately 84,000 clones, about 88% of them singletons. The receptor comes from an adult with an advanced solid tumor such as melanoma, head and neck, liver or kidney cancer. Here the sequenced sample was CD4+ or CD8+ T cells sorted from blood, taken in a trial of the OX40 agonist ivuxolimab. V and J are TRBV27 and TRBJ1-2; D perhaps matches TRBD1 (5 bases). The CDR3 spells CASSLRGVGYGYTF. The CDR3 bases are TGTGCCAGCAGTTTAAGGGGAGTGGGCTATGGCTACACCTTC.